Detailed here is one T cell receptor beta chain. The clone's antigen remains unknown. Base qualities were left out, and no much larger clone turns up one base away. The sample originates from a study of cytomegalovirus exposure and HLA in healthy donors (dated 2017 in TCRdb). Background for the entire study: In an earlier analysis of roughly 590 of the donors, around 290 Gb of sequence data and roughly 100 million unique TCR beta sequences from 150 million to 200 million T cells were reported. To predict cytomegalovirus infection status, the study combined high-throughput TCR immunosequencing, statistical association of individual TCRs with disease status, and machine learning. Every discovery cohort repertoire had been produced on one sequencing platform. Among roughly 400 genotyped donors of the cohort, an average of roughly 240,000 unique TCR beta nucleotide sequences were sequenced per donor, 15% to 20% of them non-productive. The study used immunosequencing to profile the T cell repertoires of some 600 subjects and linked those repertoires to cytomegalovirus serostatus. Rather than using new phenotypic data, the later analysis identified candidate immune exposures from TCR beta sequences and from how often those sequences occurred across donors. An earlier analysis of about 620 of the donors applied high-throughput TCR beta sequencing to assess whether each TCR beta V gene segment acted as functional or pseudogenic. Donor age, sex, ethnicity and CMV serostatus were compiled together with the repertoire data. An early release covering about 600 HLA-typed donors comprised approximately 300 gigabases of sequencing data and roughly 86 million unique TCR sequences. Among the roughly 400 genotyped donors, around 81% belonged to the genetic ancestry cluster associated with self-reported Caucasian donors. Class I and class II HLA loci were covered by the typing at four-digit resolution. Typing coverage differed by locus: A, B, C, DRB1 and DQB1 were typed in roughly 629-630 donors, DQA1 in about 560, DPA1 in some 610, and DPB1 in just under 490. Besides the first cohort of approximately 670 subjects, a separate validation cohort made up of about 120 different subjects was used. The aim of the study was to test whether cataloging public T cell receptors could identify signatures of past pathogen exposure. A later analysis re-analyzed previously published TCR beta repertoires from about 600 donors and added high-resolution HLA genotyping to study TCR occurrence patterns. In a later genetic analysis, genome-wide SNP genotypes for about three fifths of the roughly 670 donors were used, and that subset was treated as a discovery cohort. Roughly five DR-DQ haplotypes were handled as single units for association and clustering because linkage in the cohort was strong.

The cohort comprised under 700 healthy bone marrow donors. Cohort members were all nominally healthy when sampled, although unrecorded immune exposures were likely present. The donor tested CMV seropositive and was one of the 289 seropositive cohort members. A peripheral blood sample was collected from each donor, and TCR beta sequencing was performed on peripheral blood mononuclear cells. Genomic DNA extraction from the blood cell samples was performed with the Qiagen DNeasy Blood Extraction Kit. CDR1 SGHRS and CDR2 YFSETQ are derived from the germline V gene. Measured from the cysteine to the phenylalanine, the CDR3 is 13 residues long. Of the read, only the CDR3 DNA is kept; its 39 bases are in frame from base 1. V loses 3 bases at its end and J loses 6 bases; junction bases beyond the gene matches: 4. Study-wide conclusions, independent of this receptor: A total of some 180 TCR beta chains were listed by the study as associated with cytomegalovirus. According to the authors, the approach could potentially be generalized to other disease states and immunological phenotypes. Linkage disequilibrium might explain the correlated functional status among segregating V segments, but an unknown experimental factor could not be excluded. A later analysis found that HLA-associated TCR beta chains were more clonally expanded and had lower generation probabilities than equally common non-associated chains. A few of the identified cytomegalovirus-associated TCR beta chains were confirmed in vitro to be specific for cytomegalovirus antigens. A group of highly shared sequence variants was considered likely to be a technical artifact of the sequencing pipeline. A later analysis reported that several top co-occurrence clusters appeared linked to parvovirus B19, influenza, CMV and Epstein-Barr virus. Most TCR sequences were seen in very few donors, while some public TCRs were found in many individuals. Assigning TCR associations to individual alleles was difficult when HLA alleles, especially DR and DQ, strongly co-occurred. Broadly in line with IMGT annotations, most TCR beta V segments showed up in productive rearrangements about 87% or about 30% of the time in an earlier analysis of about 500 of the donors. Cytomegalovirus status was reported to be diagnosed by the classifier with high specificity and sensitivity in both the original and validation cohorts. In a later analysis, TCR association rates were found to vary across HLA loci, with the most associated TCRs seen for DRB1 alleles and the fewest for HLA-C alleles. In a later genetic analysis, fewer N-insertions in productive TCRs were reported among donors in an Asian-associated ancestry cluster than the approximately 670-donor mean. A further reported finding was that TCR beta sequences accurately predicted the HLA-A and HLA-B alleles for most subjects in the first cohort. Most CMV-associated TCR beta chains appeared to be HLA-restricted in a later analysis, and the HLA associations seemed to be driven largely by CMV exposure. At a false discovery rate of 0.05, a later analysis linked about 16,000 TCR beta sequences to specific HLA alleles. An association between a missense DCLRE1C variant and V-gene and J-gene trimming of TCR beta chains was found in a later genetic analysis and replicated in an independent cohort. Presence/absence analyses assumed roughly uniform sequencing depth across donors, an assumption that may not hold. The 87-base-pair reads could not distinguish some IMGT-functional V segments, including TRBV6-2 and TRBV6-3, so those segments were excluded. HLA typing was unavailable for some donors at each locus, so association tests used only the typed subset. Immune exposure information for the cohort was limited to CMV serostatus. The cohort was sequenced for TCR beta chains only, and without alpha or paired-chain data the features that could be detected were limited. The earlier analysis of 587 of the donors excluded some 16 rarely observed V segments, including chromosome 9 orphons, because counts were too low.

The library came from the immunoSEQ multiplex PCR assay. The multiplex PCR relied on a mix of 60 forward primers for TCR Vbeta segments and 13 reverse primers for TCR Jbeta segments. The CDR3 region of rearranged TCR beta genes was amplified from genomic DNA by a multiplex PCR assay. Amplified TCR beta libraries were sequenced as 87-base-pair reads on the Illumina HiSeq System. As for the authors' bioinformatics: A later analysis tallied some 79 million unique TCR beta chains across the approximately 670 repertoires, and some 10 million of those chains were shared by two or more donors. To remove PCR and sequencing errors, raw reads were error-corrected and collapsed into unique sequences using a nearest-neighbor algorithm that merged closely related sequences. To assign V, D and J gene segments, CDR3 sequences were aligned to IMGT reference sequences. For a sequence to be retained, a match of at least six nucleotides to both a V gene segment and a J gene segment was required. A rearrangement was called productive if the CDR3 had no stop codons and remained in frame with V and J, and every other rearrangement was called non-productive. Following IMGT convention, CDR3 was defined as the stretch from the second conserved V-encoded cysteine up to the conserved J-encoded phenylalanine. In an earlier analysis of approximately 500 of the donors, sequences lacking an unambiguous match to a single V gene segment were excluded. An earlier analysis of a few hundred of the donors classified V segments as functional when productive rearrangements were above 56.7% and as segregating when the standard deviation between donors was above 5%. A statistical classification framework was developed to diagnose cytomegalovirus status using the catalog of TCR beta chain sequences. V and J gene assignment, in a later analysis, came from comparing TCR nucleotide sequences with IMGT/GENE-DB human TR gene sequences. A later analysis assigned CDR3 sequences and most-parsimonious VDJ recombination scenarios with the TCRdist pipeline. A later analysis defined each TCR beta chain by its CDR3 amino acid sequence plus V-gene family, and excluded reads lacking a unique V-gene family. In a later analysis, a few hundred highly shared, low-generation-probability nucleotide sequences were removed to address suspected cross-contamination and a sequencing artifact. For each public chain, a later analysis derived a clonal expansion index from normalized ranks of inferred template counts within each repertoire. A later analysis computed generation probabilities with a VDJ recombination model fitted to out-of-frame rearrangements, and checked the results against IGoR. In a later analysis, hypergeometric tests were used to score TCR-TCR, TCR-HLA and TCR-CMV co-occurrence, with a repertoire-size bias correction applied to TCR pairs. A later analysis estimated false discovery rates by permuting HLA or CMV assignments 20 times. A later analysis grouped co-occurring TCRs with DBSCAN, adding TCRdist sequence similarity when clustering within HLA-allele-positive subsets. Repertoires with fewer than 30,000 or more than 120,000 public chains were left out of co-occurrence clustering, as were a handful of repertoires with anomalous nucleotide sharing. TCRdb took over this immuneACCESS table, retaining in-frame rearrangements with V and J assigned. Such tables are incomplete; in checked studies, under half of the missing clones stem from an unresolved V gene, and the remainder is unexplained. V and J calls and clone size are copied from that table; D and trimming were computed from the DNA. This sample comprises 85,000 to 130,000 clones, roughly a tenth of them detected only once. The top ten clones comprise about 5.7% of the sample.

Material: PBMCs. The receptor was derived from a man in his forties in good health and CMV-seropositive. The sequence links TRBV5-1 to TRBJ2-7; 9 junctional bases match TRBD1. The DNA is as follows: TGCGCCAGCAGCTGGGACAGGGTAGCCGAGCAGTACTTC. This translates into CASSWDRVAEQYF. The full variable domain, with segments outside the CDR3 supplied by the reference TRBV5-1 and TRBJ2-7 proteins, appears as KAGVTQTPRYLIKTRGQQVTLSCSPISGHRSVSWYQQTPGQGLQFLFEYFSETQRNKGNFPGRFSGRQFSNSRSEMNVSTLELGDSALYLCASSWDRVAEQYFGPGTRLTVT.